The clone carrying this TCR beta chain was observed many times. The antigen remains undetermined. These data come from a study of T-cell reconstitution after alpha-beta-depleted transplantation in children. General study points: There were reportedly several hundred expanded graft clones from which alpha-beta T cells came about two months after transplant. The high TCRbeta diversity at day 60 in some patients came from surviving recipient T cells and thymic progenitors. Diversity and T-cell counts at one year after transplant derived mostly from new T cells.

Using unique molecular identifiers, the investigators prepared the TCRbeta library. Using its own MiXCR run on the PCR reads, TCRdb lists one record per CDR3 protein. The sample shows 450,000 to 550,000 distinct CDR3 sequences, over 9.5% of them seen only once. The CDR3 has 11 amino acids. CDR1 and CDR2 (germline): DFQATT, SNEGSKA (reference sequence). V lost 2 bases and J lost 2, with 3 bases in between. The specimen was PBMCs, mostly from graft donor cells, collected 180 days after TCRalphabeta/CD19-depleted stem cell transplant. This rearrangement joins TRBV20-1 to TRBJ1-1; D unclear. The TCR was taken from a female patient aged 2 to 10 who had a stem cell transplant for aplastic anemia, so the T cells may come from the graft donor. The CDR3 protein is CSARINTEAFF. CDR3 DNA sequence: TGCAGTGCTAGAATTAACACTGAAGCTTTCTTT.